The TCR beta chain described here comes from a study of OX40 agonist ivuxolimab in advanced cancers. About the research overall: Having had anti-PD-1, anti-PD-L1 or anti-CTLA-4 therapy before was allowed, and roughly 39% had some. Partial response was recorded in three patients: one hepatocellular carcinoma and two cutaneous melanoma cases.

Only in-frame clones appear in the TCRdb table, and some are missing; sequencing was by immunoSEQ multiplex PCR. The table has more than 45,000 clones, roughly 80% seen once. Comment on this clone: The target antigen is unknown.

The cohort excluded patients with autoimmune disease history or systemic immunosuppression. Study-level results: No determination was made of the antigen specificity of the expanded peripheral T cells.

The clonotype originates from an adult with an advanced solid tumor such as melanoma, head and neck, liver or kidney cancer. The sequences come from CD4+ or CD8+ T cells sorted from blood, collected in a trial of the OX40 agonist ivuxolimab.

The DNA for the CDR3 is TGTGCCAGCAGGTCAGGGGGATGGGATAATTCACCCCTCCACTTT. It codes for CASRSGGWDNSPLHF. The J gene is TRBJ1-6, the V gene TRBV28; 7 bases match TRBD1. V lost 6 bases, J lost 5 bases, and 7 bases stayed unmatched. CDR1 and CDR2 from the germline V gene are MDHEN and SYDVKM. This CDR3 has 15 residues.